A single sample is the source of the 20 T cell receptor beta chains below, sequenced in a study of T cells in Graves' hyperthyroidism and ophthalmopathy. RNA transcripts gave rise to amplified TCR beta CDR3 regions. TCR CDR3 regions were first amplified by RT-PCR with HTBI primers. TCRdb analysed the multiplex PCR reads with MiXCR anew, one entry per CDR3 protein. This sample yields approximately 49,000 distinct CDR3 sequences, of which about 54% are seen a single time; 30% to 40% belongs to the top ten. The sequenced sample consisted of peripheral blood or thyroid tissue (not recorded which). The receptors stem from a man aged 18 to 30 with Graves' hyperthyroidism.

The chain employs TRBV12-3 or TRBV12-4 and TRBJ2-3, with no clear D. The CDR3 covers 12 residues. The ends were cut back, 1 base at V and 6 bases at J, with 5 bases in the middle. Written as DNA, the CDR3 is TGTGCCAGCAGTTTAGAGTCGGATACGCAGTATTTT. Translation gives CASSLESDTQYF.

The table lists this clonotype with many counts. The rearrangement uses TRBV20-1 and TRBJ2-5; TRBD1 aligns across 11 bases. The junction had 7 bases not matched to a gene; V was cut back by 3 bases and J by 1 base. Per germline, CDR1 DFQATT and CDR2 SNEGSKA (reference sequence). This CDR3 is built from 16 residues. The CDR3, as DNA: TGCAGTGCTAGTCCACCCGGGACAGGGGGCCAAGAGACCCAGTACTTC. Translated, it gives CSASPPGTGGQETQYF.

This chain connects TRBV10-3 to TRBJ2-2; D uncertain. Per the germline V gene, CDR1 is ENHRY and CDR2 is SYGVKD. The CDR3 totals 16 residues. V lost 0 bases, J lost 3 bases, and 11 bases lay in between. Written as DNA, the CDR3 is TGTGCCATCAGTGAGTCTTCCCCAACATACACCGGGGAGCTGTTTTTT. Translation gives CAISESSPTYTGELFF.

V is TRBV29-1 and J is TRBJ1-3, with 7 nucleotides matching TRBD1. The CDR3 runs to 15 residues. Germline CDR1 and CDR2: SQVTM and ANQGSEA. The junction had 8 bases not matched to a gene; V was cut back by 6 bases and J by 0 bases. CDR3 bases: TGCAGCGTACAGGGGACGGAGAGCTCTGGAAACACCATATATTTT. It encodes CSVQGTESSGNTIYF.

This clonotype appeared a few times. The chain joins TRBV28 to TRBJ1-5, with D perhaps matching TRBD1 (5 bases). The germline V gene has CDR1 MDHEN and CDR2 SYDVKM. The ends were cut back, 7 bases at V and 3 bases at J, with 16 bases in the middle. This CDR3 has 15 amino acids. The CDR3 sequence: CASTIPQGSNQPQHF. Here the CDR3 DNA reads TGTGCCAGCACCATTCCCCAGGGATCCAATCAGCCCCAGCATTTT.

Ten or more counts support this clonotype. The V call is TRBV20-1, the J call TRBJ2-3; 8 nucleotides line up with TRBD2. Looked up from germline, CDR1 is DFQATT and CDR2 is SNEGSKA (reference sequence). The CDR3 totals 16 residues. V trimming: 0 bases; J trimming: 2 bases; junction bases outside the gene matches: 7. This CDR3 reads CSAREISGDNTDTQYF. CDR3 bases: TGCAGTGCTAGAGAAATTAGCGGGGATAACACAGATACGCAGTATTTT.

The chain couples TRBV6-5 to TRBJ1-4, with TRBD1 as a possible D gene (6 bases). Per the germline V gene, CDR1 is MNHEY and CDR2 is SVGAGI. This CDR3 spans 15 amino acids. Trimming removed 10 bases from V and 8 bases from J, with 23 bases in between. The CDR3 region is CAIGPEGQLGEKLFF. CDR3 sequence (DNA): TGTGCCATCGGCCCCGAAGGACAGCTCGGGGAAAAACTGTTTTTT.

This clonotype was observed at least ten times. The rearrangement joins TRBV4-3 to TRBJ2-7; 7 bases fit TRBD1. The CDR3 extends over 14 amino acids. Unmatched junction bases numbered 2, after V lost 1 base and J lost 2 bases. Germline CDR1 reads LGHNA; CDR2 reads YSLEER. The CDR3 bases are TGCGCCAGCAGCCAAGCGGACAGGCCCTACGAGCAGTACTTC. Translation: CASSQADRPYEQYF.

This clonotype was detected many times. The rearrangement links TRBV30 to TRBJ1-2; a weak D match, TRBD1 (5 bases). V was shortened by 3 bases and J by 1 base, with 9 bases between the two germline ends. CDR3 size: 13 residues. Germline V gives CDR1 GTSNPN, CDR2 SVGIG (reference sequence). CDR3 nucleotides: TGTGCCTGGAGCCCCGGGGGTAACTATGGCTACACCTTC. Its translation is CAWSPGGNYGYTF.

This clonotype was observed a handful of times. The rearrangement links TRBV15 to TRBJ2-5, with a possible D match to TRBD1 (6 bases). V was shortened by 3 bases and J by 4 bases, with 9 bases between the two germline ends. Germline-derived CDR1 and CDR2 are LNHNV and YYDKDF (reference sequence). The CDR3 runs to 13 residues. The CDR3 DNA is TGTGCCACCAGCAGGGGGGCGGGAGAGACCCAGTACTTC. Its protein product is CATSRGAGETQYF.

The gene calls are TRBV15 and TRBJ2-7, with 8 bases that match TRBD1. V lost 0 bases to trimming and J lost 5 bases; unmatched junction nucleotides: 12. CDR1 and CDR2 (germline): LNHNV, YYDKDF (reference sequence). The CDR3 is made up of 17 amino acids. CDR3 sequence reads: CATSRDLDRGGGDEQYF. In nucleotides, the CDR3 is TGTGCCACCAGCAGAGATCTTGACAGGGGAGGAGGGGACGAGCAGTACTTC.

In its sample, this clonotype was seen many times. The chain combines TRBV4-3 with TRBJ2-5; 11 bases fit TRBD2. Germline values: CDR1 LGHNA, CDR2 YSLEER. The ends lost 1 base at V and 4 bases at J; junction bases unmatched: 5. The CDR3 sequence is 16 residues long. The CDR3, as DNA: TGCGCCAGCAGCCAAGGAATAGCGGGAGGGGGAGAGACCCAGTACTTC. This translates into CASSQGIAGGGETQYF.

The V and J genes are TRBV20-1 and TRBJ2-5; D remains ambiguous. The CDR3 totals 11 residues. The V gene's germline CDR1 is DFQATT and CDR2 SNEGSKA (reference sequence). V was pared by 3 bases and J by 5 bases, with 7 bases between. DNA of the CDR3: TGCAGTGCTAGCCAGTCGGAGACCCAGTACTTC. This sequence encodes CSASQSETQYF.

The V call is TRBV11-2, the J call TRBJ2-2; the D gene is possibly TRBD1 (5 bases). The CDR3 consists of 14 residues. Between the trimmed V and J ends, which lost 3 bases and 7 bases, there was a span of 12 bases. CDR1 is SGHAT and CDR2 is FQNNGV in the germline V gene. The CDR3 DNA reads as TGTGCCAGCAGCTTCATGGGGCGCGGCGGGGAGCTGTTTTTT. Residues: CASSFMGRGGELFF.

There are many counts of this clonotype. The chain couples TRBV7-8 to TRBJ1-5; D is uncertain. Deletions cut 0 bases from V and 2 bases from J, with 14 bases between. This CDR3 spans 17 amino acids. Germline V lookup: CDR1 SGHVS, CDR2 FQNEAQ. Here the CDR3 DNA reads TGTGCCAGCAGCTTAGCACGTTACGGAGTTGGCAATCAGCCCCAGCATTTT. This gives the protein CASSLARYGVGNQPQHF.

This chain joins TRBV7-9 and TRBJ1-5; no firm D call. Germline CDR1 SEHNR, CDR2 FQNEAQ (reference sequence). The CDR3 consists of 13 residues. Trimming pared 3 bases from V and 4 bases from J, leaving 7 bases between. The CDR3 region has the DNA TGTGCCAGCAGCTTTGGAGAAAATCAGCCCCAGCATTTT. Translated: CASSFGENQPQHF.

This chain connects TRBV4-2 to TRBJ1-2; D unclear. This CDR3 comprises 12 residues. The V end was cut by 2 bases, the J end by 7 bases, with 8 bases between. Germline-derived CDR1 and CDR2 are LGHNA and YNFKEQ. The CDR3 loop is CASSQSTGGYTF. Written as DNA, the CDR3 is TGTGCCAGCAGCCAAAGTACGGGTGGCTACACCTTC.

At least ten counts were recorded for this clonotype. The chain links TRBV20-1 to TRBJ1-2; 7 nucleotides agree with TRBD1. The CDR3 is made up of 13 amino acids. Germline CDR1 and CDR2: DFQATT and SNEGSKA (reference sequence). With 4 bases clipped from V and 4 bases from J, the junction kept 6 bases outside the gene matches. The CDR3 spells CSANGQALYGYTF. The CDR3 nucleotides read TGCAGTGCTAACGGACAGGCACTCTATGGCTACACCTTC.

In its sample, this clonotype was seen many times. This sequence joins TRBV2 and TRBJ2-2, with D perhaps being TRBD1 or TRBD2 (5 bases each). Germline CDR1 is SNHLY and CDR2 is FYNNEI. The CDR3 is made up of 14 amino acids. V gave up 5 bases and J gave up 7 bases, with 14 bases separating them. CDR3 sequence (DNA): TGTGCCAGCAGTCCCCAGGGAGTGGGCGGGGAGCTGTTTTTT. This gives the protein CASSPQGVGGELFF.

This clonotype was counted at least ten times. This chain joins TRBV6-5 and TRBJ1-1; 9 bases are a match to TRBD1. Germline V CDR1 and CDR2: MNHEY, SVGAGI. The CDR3 has 15 residues. After removal of 6 bases from V and 4 bases from J, the junction contained 9 bases not matched to a gene. The CDR3 loop is CASRGTGGATTEAFF. DNA of the CDR3: TGTGCCAGCAGGGGTACAGGGGGCGCGACCACTGAAGCTTTCTTT.